Each of the 14 T cell receptor beta chains below was sequenced from the same sample in a study of blood T cell repertoires in COVID-19. Generated by immunoSEQ multiplex PCR, the TCRdb table keeps only in-frame clones and is missing some. The sample lists 240,000 or so clones, approximately 83% occurring once. The sample consisted of PBMCs or T cells enriched from blood (not recorded which). The receptors come from a woman in her thirties or forties with acute COVID-19.

V and J are TRBV5-4 and TRBJ1-1; 8 bases match TRBD1. The CDR3 contains 15 residues. Germline CDR1 is SGHNT and CDR2 is YYREEE (reference sequence). V was clipped by 0 bases and J by 4 bases; unmatched bases: 5. For the CDR3, the DNA is TGTGCCAGCAGCTTGGCTATTACAGGGGGCACTGAAGCTTTCTTT. Translating it yields CASSLAITGGTEAFF.

The J gene is TRBJ2-3, the V gene TRBV10-3; 8 nucleotides align to TRBD2. The CDR3 has 15 amino acids. V was pared by 10 bases and J by 0 bases, with 9 bases of the junction left unmatched. CDR1 is ENHRY and CDR2 is SYGVKD in the germline V gene. As DNA, the CDR3 is TGTGCCACCACGCATTCTAGCGGGAGCACAGATACGCAGTATTTT. Translating gives CATTHSSGSTDTQYF.

The V gene is TRBV19, the J gene TRBJ2-1; D remains unclear. The V end was cut by 7 bases, the J end by 12 bases, with 13 bases between. This CDR3 region has 11 residues. Per the germline V gene, CDR1 is LNHDA and CDR2 is SQIVND (reference sequence). CDR3: CASIFLGVQFF. CDR3 DNA: TGTGCCAGTATTTTTCTAGGAGTGCAGTTCTTC.

The V call is TRBV24-1, the J call TRBJ2-1; TRBD2 matches at 15 bases. The length of the CDR3 is 19 residues. V was clipped by 0 bases and J by 2 bases; unmatched bases: 4. The germline CDR1 and CDR2 sequences are KGHDR and SFDVKD. The DNA for the CDR3 is TGTGCCACCAGTGATTTGGGGACTAGCGGGAGGAACCCCTACAATGAGCAGTTCTTC. Its protein is CATSDLGTSGRNPYNEQFF.

With respect to this clone: Compared with germline, one end of the junction differs, possibly owing to a read error. The chain carries TRBV11-3 and TRBJ2-1, with 9 bases that match TRBD2. Per the germline V gene, CDR1 is SGHNT and CDR2 is YENEEA. The CDR3 is 14 residues long. CDR3 in DNA: TGTGCCAGCAGGTTAGCGGGAGCTTACAATGAGCAGTTCTTC. Translated, it gives CASRLAGAYNEQFF.

V usage is TRBV19 and J usage is TRBJ1-2; D gene unclear. V was cut by 3 bases and J by 0 bases, with 5 bases left in between. This CDR3 comprises 13 residues. CDR1 is LNHDA and CDR2 is SQIVND in the germline V gene (reference sequence). The CDR3 is CASSMNTNYGYTF. The CDR3 coding sequence is TGTGCCAGTAGTATGAACACTAACTATGGCTACACCTTC.

V and J are TRBV5-1 and TRBJ2-1; 13 nucleotides line up with TRBD2. Trimming took 4 bases from V and 1 from J; bases not matched to a gene: 5. This CDR3 has 17 residues. From germline, CDR1 is SGHRS and CDR2 YFSETQ. CDR3 sequence: CASSLGLAGVSYNEQFF. The CDR3 coding sequence is TGCGCCAGCAGCCTCGGACTAGCGGGAGTTTCCTACAATGAGCAGTTCTTC.

This sequence joins TRBV7-9 and TRBJ2-5; 14 bases fit TRBD2. CDR1 is SEHNR, CDR2 FQNEAQ, per germline (reference sequence). This CDR3 is built from 15 residues. V lost 4 bases to trimming and J lost 9 bases; unmatched junction nucleotides: 7. CDR3 DNA sequence: TGTGCCAGCAGCTCGGGACTAGCGGGAGACTCGGCCCAGTACTTC. It codes for CASSSGLAGDSAQYF.

The V gene is TRBV19, the J gene TRBJ2-2; perhaps TRBD1 as D (7 bases). This CDR3 spans 15 amino acids. The V gene lost 3 bases and the J gene lost 3 bases, with 11 bases spanning the gap. CDR1 LNHDA and CDR2 SQIVND come from the germline V gene (reference sequence). The CDR3, as DNA: TGTGCCAGTAGTATTACAGGGGAGGACACCGGGGAGCTGTTTTTT. Protein product: CASSITGEDTGELFF. Together with reference TRBV19 and TRBJ2-2, the CDR3 gives the full variable domain: DGGITQSPKYLFRKEGQNVTLSCEQNLNHDAMYWYRQDPGQGLRLIYYSQIVNDFQKGDIAEGYSVSREKKESFPLTVTSAQKNPTAFYLCASSITGEDTGELFFGEGSRLTVL.

The chain joins TRBV10-1 to TRBJ2-1; D is ambiguous. This CDR3 is built from 14 residues. V lost 8 bases and J lost 5, with 16 bases in between. The germline V gene has CDR1 WNHNN and CDR2 SYGVQD (reference sequence). The CDR3 DNA sequence: TGCGCCAGCTCGGCGATAGCTCCAAACAATGAGCAGTTCTTC. Encoded protein: CASSAIAPNNEQFF.

This sequence joins TRBV19 and TRBJ2-1, with TRBD1 matching over 8 bases. Trimming cost V 4 bases and J 5 bases; bases outside gene matches: 10. The CDR3 extends over 16 amino acids. Germline lookup yields CDR1 LNHDA and CDR2 SQIVND (reference sequence). The CDR3 nucleotides read TGTGCCAGTAGTAGCCCACTCCGGGACAGGAACAATGAGCAGTTCTTC. This sequence encodes CASSSPLRDRNNEQFF.

The chain carries TRBV7-6 and TRBJ1-1; D not certain. The germline CDR1 and CDR2 sequences are SGHVS and FNYEAQ. The CDR3 extends over 13 amino acids. Trimming shortened V by 5 bases and J by 1 base, and 8 bases separated the two germline ends. For the CDR3, the DNA is TGTGCCAGCAGCGCTGCAGGGAACACTGAAGCTTTCTTT. It yields the protein CASSAAGNTEAFF.

The V call is TRBV6-5, the J call TRBJ2-7; TRBD1 agrees at 9 bases. With 0 bases clipped from V and 3 bases from J, the junction kept 0 bases outside the gene matches. This CDR3 has 14 residues. The V gene's germline CDR1 is MNHEY and CDR2 SVGAGI. The CDR3 sequence: CASSYSDRGYEQYF. As DNA, the CDR3 is TGTGCCAGCAGTTACTCGGACAGGGGCTACGAGCAGTACTTC.

The gene calls are TRBV27 and TRBJ2-2; the D gene is possibly TRBD1 (5 bases). The CDR3 loop spans 14 amino acids. Between the trimmed V and J ends, which lost 2 bases and 5 bases, there was a span of 9 bases. From germline, CDR1 is MNHEY and CDR2 SMNVEV (reference sequence). The CDR3: CASSLQGWTGELFF. Here the CDR3 DNA reads TGTGCCAGCAGTTTACAGGGTTGGACCGGGGAGCTGTTTTTT.